One sample yielded the 22 T cell receptor beta chains listed below, sequenced in a study of OX40 agonist ivuxolimab in advanced cancers. Here immunoSEQ multiplex PCR was the method, and the copy in TCRdb shows in-frame clones only, minus some. The sample yields some 80,000 clones, about 88% seen once. The specimen was CD4+ or CD8+ T cells sorted from blood, collected in a trial of the OX40 agonist ivuxolimab. All receptors come from an adult with an advanced solid tumor such as melanoma, head and neck, liver or kidney cancer.

The chain recombines TRBV28 with TRBJ1-1; D is possibly TRBD1 (6 bases). The germline gives CDR1 MDHEN, CDR2 SYDVKM. V was clipped by 5 bases and J by 4 bases, with 11 bases between them. The CDR3 length is 13 residues. The CDR3 sequence: CASSTGIGTEAFF. CDR3 bases: TGTGCCAGCAGTACAGGGATAGGCACTGAAGCTTTCTTT.

The chain combines TRBV10-3 with TRBJ2-7; D might be TRBD1 or TRBD2, each matching 5 bases. The CDR3 is 17 amino acids. The V end lost 0 bases, the J end lost 3 bases, and 18 bases lay between the germline ends. Germline loops: CDR1 ENHRY, CDR2 SYGVKD. CDR3 residues: CAISESTHRDRFYEQYF. The CDR3, as DNA: TGTGCCATCAGTGAGTCGACCCACCGGGACCGATTCTACGAGCAGTACTTC.

This clone was recorded once. The genes are TRBV5-5 and TRBJ2-7, with 11 positions matching TRBD1. Germline lookup yields CDR1 SGHKS and CDR2 YYEKEE (reference sequence). This CDR3 comprises 15 residues. The ends lost 4 bases at V and 5 bases at J; junction bases unmatched: 8. The CDR3 region has the DNA TGTGCCAGCAGCCTCCTTGGGACAGGGGGAAACGAGCAGTACTTC. It encodes CASSLLGTGGNEQYF.

The chain combines TRBV10-3 with TRBJ1-4; possible D gene TRBD1, 5 bases. Between the trimmed V and J ends, which lost 2 bases and 5 bases, there was a span of 9 bases. This CDR3 contains 14 residues. Germline CDR1 and CDR2: ENHRY and SYGVKD. The CDR3 DNA is TGTGCCATCAGTGAGCTGGGGCCGAATGAAAAACTGTTTTTT. The encoded protein is CAISELGPNEKLFF.

The chain couples TRBV29-1 to TRBJ1-2; 10 bases are a match to TRBD1. V was pared by 7 bases and J by 6 bases, with 8 bases of the junction left unmatched. CDR1 is SQVTM and CDR2 is ANQGSEA in the germline V gene. This CDR3 comprises 13 residues. In nucleotides, the CDR3 is TGCAGCGCCGTTTTGACAGGGGGCCATGGCTACACCTTC. Translated, it gives CSAVLTGGHGYTF.

J is TRBJ2-1 and V is TRBV19; D gene uncertain. V was cut by 5 bases and J by 4 bases, with 15 bases left in between. Germline CDR1 LNHDA, CDR2 SQIVND (reference sequence). The CDR3 has 15 amino acids. The CDR3 DNA reads as TGTGCCAGTAGTGAAGGTTTTGACTCGTACAATGAGCAGTTCTTC. This encodes CASSEGFDSYNEQFF.

The J gene is TRBJ1-1, the V gene TRBV18; 7 nucleotides line up with TRBD1. The length of the CDR3 is 15 residues. Germline loops: CDR1 KGHSH, CDR2 LQKENI. The V gene end was trimmed by 4 bases and the J gene end by 1 base; junction bases not matched to a gene: 6. This CDR3 is CASSLLGQANTEAFF. CDR3 nucleotides: TGTGCCAGCTCACTTCTAGGACAGGCGAACACTGAAGCTTTCTTT.

V gene TRBV20-1 combines with J gene TRBJ2-3, with D unclear. The ends were cut back, 1 base at V and 5 bases at J, with 4 bases in the middle. Germline assignment: CDR1 DFQATT and CDR2 SNEGSKA (reference sequence). The CDR3 consists of 11 residues. Here the CDR3 reads CSARVIDTQYF. The CDR3 region has the DNA TGCAGTGCTAGAGTGATAGATACGCAGTATTTT.

The chain joins TRBV19 to TRBJ2-3, with 9 bases that match TRBD2. J lost 8 bases, V lost 3 bases, and 9 bases had no gene match. The CDR3 has 15 residues. Germline assignment: CDR1 LNHDA and CDR2 SQIVND (reference sequence). The CDR3 spells CASSIPGLAKGTQYF. The CDR3 DNA follows: TGTGCCAGTAGTATTCCGGGACTAGCCAAGGGTACGCAGTATTTT. The full variable domain, with the rest looked up from reference TRBV19 and TRBJ2-3, is DGGITQSPKYLFRKEGQNVTLSCEQNLNHDAMYWYRQDPGQGLRLIYYSQIVNDFQKGDIAEGYSVSREKKESFPLTVTSAQKNPTAFYLCASSIPGLAKGTQYFGPGTRLTVL.

CDR3 bases: TGTGCCAGCAGCTTGGATACAGATACGCAGTATTTT. This encodes CASSLDTDTQYF. V is TRBV5-4 and J is TRBJ2-3, with unresolved D. CDR1 is SGHNT, CDR2 YYREEE, per germline (reference sequence). This CDR3 comprises 12 residues. The germline V and J ends were trimmed by 0 bases and 3 bases, with 2 bases remaining between them.

The chain employs TRBV5-1 and TRBJ2-5; a possible D gene is TRBD1 (6 bases). V shed 0 bases and J shed 4 bases, with 19 bases lying between them. The CDR3 consists of 17 residues. Germline V lookup: CDR1 SGHRS, CDR2 YFSETQ. CDR3: CASSLARAGAIPETQYF. CDR3 DNA sequence: TGCGCCAGCAGCTTGGCCAGGGCAGGGGCGATCCCAGAGACCCAGTACTTC.

This clone was counted only a few times. This CDR3 reads CASSLNGNTEAFF. DNA of the CDR3: TGTGCCAGCAGCTTAAATGGAAACACTGAAGCTTTCTTT. This chain joins TRBV7-3 and TRBJ1-1; D is uncertain. Per the germline V gene, CDR1 is SGHTA and CDR2 is FQGTGA. The CDR3 is made up of 13 amino acids. The V gene lost 1 base and the J gene lost 2 bases, with 5 bases spanning the gap.

About this clone itself: Germline and junction disagree at one end, which may indicate a read error. V usage is TRBV6-1 and J usage is TRBJ2-7; D is uncertain. The CDR3 sequence is 12 residues long. Per the germline V gene, CDR1 is MNHNS and CDR2 is SASEGT. CDR3 sequence reads: CAISGVTHEQYF. The CDR3 bases are TGTGCCATCAGTGGAGTTACACACGAGCAGTACTTC.

The chain combines TRBV29-1 with TRBJ1-1; 9 bases align to TRBD1. Germline V CDR1 and CDR2: SQVTM, ANQGSEA. V shed 4 bases and J 5 bases; nucleotides not matched to a gene: 2. The CDR3 consists of 12 residues. The CDR3 here is CSVGQGGTEAFF. As DNA, the CDR3 is TGCAGCGTTGGACAGGGGGGGACTGAAGCTTTCTTT.

The chain couples TRBV30 to TRBJ2-1, with 8 bases aligning to TRBD2. This CDR3 region has 14 residues. The V segment lost 0 bases and the J segment 6 bases; nucleotides outside the gene matches: 4. Germline V CDR1 and CDR2: GTSNPN, SVGIG (reference sequence). The CDR3 sequence is CAWSVGTRGNEQFF. CDR3 DNA sequence: TGTGCCTGGAGTGTCGGGACTAGGGGCAATGAGCAGTTCTTC.

This clone was picked up a small number of times. This chain uses TRBV28 with TRBJ2-7; D uncertain. Germline V gene sequence: CDR1 MDHEN, CDR2 SYDVKM. The CDR3 contains 14 residues. The V and J ends lost 5 bases and 4 bases respectively, with 15 bases between them. The DNA of the CDR3 is TGTGCCAGCAGTCCTGCCGGCCACCTATACGAGCAGTACTTC. Translated, it gives CASSPAGHLYEQYF.

V gene TRBV5-5 combines with J gene TRBJ2-7; D possibly corresponds to TRBD2 (6 bases). Germline values: CDR1 SGHKS, CDR2 YYEKEE (reference sequence). The V and J ends lost 5 bases and 2 bases respectively, with 23 bases between them. The CDR3 loop spans 17 amino acids. CDR3 protein: CASSRIYERVSPYEQYF. The CDR3 nucleotides are TGTGCCAGCAGTCGGATATATGAGCGGGTCTCTCCCTACGAGCAGTACTTC.

The J gene is TRBJ2-7, the V gene TRBV19; the match to TRBD1 covers 9 bases. The trim removed 5 bases at V and 6 bases at J, leaving 11 bases unmatched. From germline, CDR1 is LNHDA and CDR2 SQIVND (reference sequence). This CDR3 comprises 15 residues. CDR3 in amino acids: CASSARTGDGGEQYF. In DNA form, the CDR3 reads TGTGCCAGTAGTGCCCGGACAGGGGATGGAGGCGAGCAGTACTTC.

The chain is built from TRBV5-1 and TRBJ1-2; D gene ambiguous. The V end lost 0 bases, the J end lost 7 bases, and 16 bases lay between the germline ends. CDR3 length: 15 residues. Germline CDR1 SGHRS, CDR2 YFSETQ. The CDR3: CASSLDTAARGGYTF. For the CDR3, the DNA is TGCGCCAGCAGCTTGGATACAGCCGCCCGAGGTGGCTACACCTTC.

The chain links TRBV5-6 to TRBJ2-5; 9 bases fit TRBD2. V lost 3 bases, J lost 6 bases, and 6 bases stayed unmatched. The germline gives CDR1 SGHDT, CDR2 YYEEEE. The CDR3 sequence is 14 residues long. In DNA, the CDR3 is TGTGCCAGCAGCTCCTCCCTAGCGGGGAAGACCCAGTACTTC. Its translation is CASSSSLAGKTQYF.

V is TRBV5-1 and J is TRBJ2-1, with TRBD2 identical over 13 bases. The CDR3 length is 20 residues. CDR1 and CDR2 from the germline V gene are SGHRS and YFSETQ. V was pared by 2 bases and J by 1 base, with 12 bases of the junction left unmatched. The CDR3 DNA is TGCGCCAGCAGCTTACCAACCGGGACTAGCGGGGCGCTTTCCTACAATGAGCAGTTCTTC. Protein product: CASSLPTGTSGALSYNEQFF.

V and J are TRBV6-1 and TRBJ1-1; unclear D gene. From germline, CDR1 is MNHNS and CDR2 SASEGT. Trimming pared 3 bases from V and 3 bases from J, leaving 2 bases between. CDR3 size: 11 residues. For the CDR3, the DNA is TGTGCCAGCAGTGACTACACTGAAGCTTTCTTT. Its translation is CASSDYTEAFF.